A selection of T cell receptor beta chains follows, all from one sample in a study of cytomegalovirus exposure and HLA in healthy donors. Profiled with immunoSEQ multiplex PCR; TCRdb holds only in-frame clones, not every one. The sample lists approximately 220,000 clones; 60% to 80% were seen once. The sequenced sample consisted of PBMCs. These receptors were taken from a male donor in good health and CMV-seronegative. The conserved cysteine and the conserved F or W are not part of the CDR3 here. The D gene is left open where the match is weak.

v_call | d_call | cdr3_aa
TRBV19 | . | ASSEGATTEQY
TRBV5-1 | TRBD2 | ASSWGGSMNEQY
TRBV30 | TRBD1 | AWSVQRGQGQPQH
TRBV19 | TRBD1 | ASSIAPGTANEQY
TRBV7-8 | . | ASSFPSGTRMRNEQF
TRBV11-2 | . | ASSPFTAGSGSPLH
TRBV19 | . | ASNQGRQETQY
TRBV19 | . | ASISRRSGYNEQF
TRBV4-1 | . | ASSHRGGPDTDTQY
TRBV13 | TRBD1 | ASSYRQGTYNEQF
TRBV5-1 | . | ASRLAQTTNTEAF
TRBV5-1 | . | ASSWALAYPYNEQF
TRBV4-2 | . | ASSQDFGAYNSPLH
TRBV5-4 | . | ASSKPGGPGANTGELF
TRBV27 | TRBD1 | ASSLWGQGASEQY
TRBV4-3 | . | ASSQDKSSSYEQY
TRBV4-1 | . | ASSQDDFSTGANVLT
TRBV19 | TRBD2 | ASHPGTSGPYNEQF
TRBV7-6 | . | ASSLSGSVNTEAF
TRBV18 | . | ASSPPSGGRWSGELF
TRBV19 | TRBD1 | ASSLVLQGTYGYT
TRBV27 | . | ASSLTRVKPQH
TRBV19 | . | ASSMRPYEQY
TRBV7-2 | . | ASSPLLGNTIY
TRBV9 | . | ASSVSNSYEQY
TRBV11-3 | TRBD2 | ASSPTSGVAGELF
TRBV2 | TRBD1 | ASSEGQGGREQF
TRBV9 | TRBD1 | ASSAEPGQGYEQY